The clone carrying this T cell receptor beta chain was observed a handful of times. Its antigen is as yet unknown. The V end was cut by 0 bases, the J end by 5 bases, with 2 bases between. Germline CDR1 SGHRS, CDR2 YFSETQ. The CDR3 has 11 residues. The method was immunoSEQ multiplex PCR; TCRdb's version includes in-frame clones alone and lacks a portion of them. This table has nearly 110,000 clones, approximately 86% appearing once. This sample was taken from a study of T cell responses to AZD1222 COVID-19 vaccine. Study findings and constraints: Clonal diversity was possibly underestimated, and the donors were mostly white British, with more females. Distributed over spike, vaccine-associated CD4 TCRs predominated at 160-218 and 743-854.

The sequence was obtained from an adult in good health. The V gene is TRBV5-1, the J gene TRBJ2-5, with D hard to call. The input for sequencing was peripheral blood, taken on day 0 of AZD1222 vaccination. DNA for the CDR3: TGCGCCAGCAGCTTGGAGGAGACCCAGTACTTC. This sequence encodes CASSLEETQYF. The whole variable domain, filled in from reference TRBV5-1 and TRBJ2-5, reads KAGVTQTPRYLIKTRGQQVTLSCSPISGHRSVSWYQQTPGQGLQFLFEYFSETQRNKGNFPGRFSGRQFSNSRSEMNVSTLELGDSALYLCASSLEETQYFGPGTRLLVL.